These 2 T cell receptor beta chains came from one sample sequenced in a study of T cells in Graves' hyperthyroidism and ophthalmopathy. The source material, RNA transcripts, was used to amplify TCR beta CDR3 regions. The study used the HTBI primer set for a first-round RT-PCR of the TCR CDR3. Via MiXCR, TCRdb re-called the multiplex PCR reads, giving one row per CDR3 protein. The profile shows fewer than 450,000 distinct CDR3 sequences, roughly a sixth of them singletons. Material for sequencing was blood. Receptors originate from a woman aged 30 to 39 with Graves' hyperthyroidism that later progressed to Graves' ophthalmopathy.

This clonotype was counted many times. The chain links TRBV28 to TRBJ1-5, with D unclear. With 2 bases removed from V and 0 bases from J, the gap between germline ends came to 14 bases. Germline CDR1 and CDR2: MDHEN and SYDVKM. The CDR3 loop spans 17 amino acids. The CDR3 is CASSLGLTEYSNQPQHF. The CDR3 DNA is TGTGCCAGCAGTTTAGGACTAACAGAATATAGCAATCAGCCCCAGCATTTT.

Ten or more counts support this clonotype. The chain links TRBV20-1 to TRBJ2-1; D gene uncertain. This CDR3 spans 12 amino acids. Per the germline V gene, CDR1 is DFQATT and CDR2 is SNEGSKA (reference sequence). Trimming removed 0 bases from V and 8 bases from J, with 8 bases in between. CDR3 DNA sequence: TGCAGTGCTAGAGATACCTGGGATGAGCAGTTCTTC. Its protein is CSARDTWDEQFF.